Reported below is one T cell receptor beta chain. The protocol was immunoSEQ multiplex PCR, while the TCRdb copy is restricted to in-frame clones and leaves out a portion. The sample holds some 190,000 clones, 81% seen once. V lost 7 bases and J lost 6; bases outside the gene matches: 8. CDR3 size: 14 residues. CDR1 is MNHEY and CDR2 is SVGAGI in the germline V gene. This entry is derived from a study of blood T cell repertoires in COVID-19. This clonotype was obtained from a woman aged 40 to 50 with COVID-19, enrolled during active disease. V usage is TRBV6-5 and J usage is TRBJ1-5, with 8 positions matching TRBD1. Sequenced material: peripheral blood. This CDR3 reads CASTQGAASQPQHF. The CDR3 bases are TGTGCCAGCACCCAGGGGGCTGCTAGTCAGCCCCAGCATTTT.